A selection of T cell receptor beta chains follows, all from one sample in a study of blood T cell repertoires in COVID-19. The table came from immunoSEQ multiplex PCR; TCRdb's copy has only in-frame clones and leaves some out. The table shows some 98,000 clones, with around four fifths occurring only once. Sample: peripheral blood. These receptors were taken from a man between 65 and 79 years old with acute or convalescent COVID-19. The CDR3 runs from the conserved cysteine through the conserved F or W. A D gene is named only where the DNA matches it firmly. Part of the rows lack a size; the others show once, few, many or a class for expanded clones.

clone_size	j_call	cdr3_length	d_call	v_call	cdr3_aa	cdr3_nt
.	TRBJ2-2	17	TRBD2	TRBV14	CASSRGRGRQVTGELFF	TGTGCCAGCAGCCGCGGGAGGGGGCGTCAGGTCACCGGGGAGCTGTTTTTT
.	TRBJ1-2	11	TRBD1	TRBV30	CAWGDRDIYTF	TGTGCCTGGGGGGACAGGGATATCTACACCTTC
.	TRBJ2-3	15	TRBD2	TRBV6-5	CANGGFSGSTDTQYF	TGTGCCAACGGAGGGTTTAGCGGGAGCACAGATACGCAGTATTTT
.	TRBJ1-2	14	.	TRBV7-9	CASTPRQGNYGYTF	TGTGCCAGCACCCCAAGGCAGGGGAACTATGGCTACACCTTC
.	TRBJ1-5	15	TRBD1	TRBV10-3	CATLGGTGSNQPQHF	TGTGCCACCCTGGGGGGGACAGGCAGCAATCAGCCCCAGCATTTT
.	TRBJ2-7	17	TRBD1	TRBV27	CASSSRLPGQGSAEQYF	TGTGCCAGCAGTTCCCGACTTCCGGGACAGGGAAGTGCCGAGCAGTACTTC
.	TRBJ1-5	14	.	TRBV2	CASSQGVSNQPQHF	TGTGCCAGCAGTCAGGGTGTGAGCAATCAGCCCCAGCATTTT
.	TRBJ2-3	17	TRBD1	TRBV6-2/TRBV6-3	CASSPGQGFNSADTQYF	TGTGCCAGCAGCCCGGGACAGGGTTTTAATTCGGCAGATACGCAGTATTTT
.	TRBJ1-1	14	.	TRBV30	CAWGVLQLNTEAFF	TGTGCCTGGGGGGTATTACAGCTGAACACTGAAGCTTTCTTT
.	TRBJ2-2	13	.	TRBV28	CASGRQDTGELFF	TGTGCCAGCGGGAGGCAAGACACCGGGGAGCTGTTTTTT
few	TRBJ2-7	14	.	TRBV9	CASSRGGTIYEQYF	TGTGCCAGCAGCCGGGGAGGGACAATCTACGAGCAGTACTTC
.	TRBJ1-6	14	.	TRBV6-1	CASSDGQGNSPLHF	TGTGCCAGCAGTGACGGGCAGGGAAATTCACCCCTCCACTTT
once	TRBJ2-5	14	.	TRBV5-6	CASSLGGRVETQYF	TGTGCCAGCAGCTTGGGTGGCAGGGTGGAGACCCAGTACTTC
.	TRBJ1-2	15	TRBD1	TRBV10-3	CAISESQGAINGYTF	TGTGCCATCAGTGAGTCTCAGGGGGCTATTAATGGCTACACCTTC
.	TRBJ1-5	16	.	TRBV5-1	CASSLGTGNSNQPQHF	TGCGCCAGCAGCTTGGGTACAGGCAATAGCAATCAGCCCCAGCATTTT
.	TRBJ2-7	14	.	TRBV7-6	CASSPRSGAYEQYF	TGTGCCAGCAGCCCCCGGTCGGGAGCCTACGAGCAGTACTTC
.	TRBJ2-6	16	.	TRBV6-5	CASSYRRQPGANVLTF	TGTGCCAGCAGTTACAGACGACAGCCTGGGGCCAACGTCCTGACTTTC
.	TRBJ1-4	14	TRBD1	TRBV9	CASSEGTGSEKLFF	TGTGCCAGCAGCGAGGGGACAGGGAGCGAAAAACTGTTTTTT
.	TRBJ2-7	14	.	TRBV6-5	CASANAKPPYEQYF	TGTGCCAGCGCCAACGCGAAACCCCCATACGAGCAGTACTTC
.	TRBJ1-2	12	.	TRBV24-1	CATSEGSYGYTF	TGTGCCACCAGTGAGGGGAGTTATGGCTACACCTTC
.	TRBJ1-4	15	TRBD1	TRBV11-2	CASSLMGQPNEKLFF	TGTGCCAGCAGCTTAATGGGACAGCCGAATGAAAAACTGTTTTTT
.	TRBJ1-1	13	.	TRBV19	CASRPRVDTEAFF	TGTGCCAGTAGGCCCAGGGTTGACACTGAAGCTTTCTTT
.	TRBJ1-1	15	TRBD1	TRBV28	CASSLSQGGTTEAFF	TGTGCCAGCAGTTTATCCCAGGGGGGCACCACTGAAGCTTTCTTT
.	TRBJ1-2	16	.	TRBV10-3	CAISEGDSSPPYGYTF	TGTGCCATCAGTGAGGGAGACAGCTCGCCGCCCTATGGCTACACCTTC
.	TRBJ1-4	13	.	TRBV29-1	CSVEVQGYKKLFF	TGCAGCGTTGAAGTCCAGGGTTACAAAAAACTGTTTTTT
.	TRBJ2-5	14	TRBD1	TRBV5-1	CASSLTGRQETQYF	TGCGCCAGCAGCCTGACAGGGAGACAAGAGACCCAGTACTTC
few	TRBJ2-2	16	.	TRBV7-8	CASSLRDLTNTGELFF	TGTGCCAGCAGCTTAAGGGACTTGACGAACACCGGGGAGCTGTTTTTT
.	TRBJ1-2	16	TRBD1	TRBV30	CAWSAEHRGLNYGYTF	TGTGCCTGGAGTGCCGAACACAGGGGGCTTAACTATGGCTACACCTTC
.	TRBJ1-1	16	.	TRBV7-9	CASSLQGQSGGTEAFF	TGTGCCAGCAGCTTGCAGGGGCAAAGTGGTGGCACTGAAGCTTTCTTT
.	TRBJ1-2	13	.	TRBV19	CASSTRQPDGYTF	TGTGCCAGTAGTACGAGGCAACCGGATGGCTACACCTTC
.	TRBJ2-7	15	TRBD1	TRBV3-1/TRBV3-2	CASSLPTGDTYEQYF	TGTGCCAGCAGCCTTCCGACAGGGGATACCTACGAGCAGTACTTC
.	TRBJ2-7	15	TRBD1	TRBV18	CASSPPLQGSYEQYF	TGTGCCAGCTCACCACCTCTACAGGGGTCCTACGAGCAGTACTTC
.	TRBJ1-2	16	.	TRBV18	CASSSGGQRTNYGYTF	TGTGCCAGCTCATCGGGAGGACAGAGAACTAACTATGGCTACACCTTC